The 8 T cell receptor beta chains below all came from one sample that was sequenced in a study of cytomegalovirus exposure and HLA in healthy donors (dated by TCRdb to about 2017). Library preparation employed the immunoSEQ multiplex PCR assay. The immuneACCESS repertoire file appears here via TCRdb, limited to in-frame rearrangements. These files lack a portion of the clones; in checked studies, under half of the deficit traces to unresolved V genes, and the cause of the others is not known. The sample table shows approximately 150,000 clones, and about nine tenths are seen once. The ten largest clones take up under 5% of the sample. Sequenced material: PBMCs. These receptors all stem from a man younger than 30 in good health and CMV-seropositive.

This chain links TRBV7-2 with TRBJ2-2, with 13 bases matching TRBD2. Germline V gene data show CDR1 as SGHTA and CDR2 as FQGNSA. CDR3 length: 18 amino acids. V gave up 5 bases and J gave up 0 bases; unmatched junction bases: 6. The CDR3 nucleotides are TGTGCCAGCAGCCCAAGACTAGCGGGGGGCTCGAACACCGGGGAGCTGTTTTTT. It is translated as CASSPRLAGGSNTGELFF.

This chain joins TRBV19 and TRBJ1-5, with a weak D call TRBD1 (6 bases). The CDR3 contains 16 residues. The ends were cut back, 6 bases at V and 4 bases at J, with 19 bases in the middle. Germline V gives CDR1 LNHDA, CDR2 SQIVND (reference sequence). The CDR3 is CASRHRQDGWNQPQHF. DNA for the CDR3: TGTGCCAGTAGACATAGACAGGATGGTTGGAATCAGCCCCAGCATTTT.

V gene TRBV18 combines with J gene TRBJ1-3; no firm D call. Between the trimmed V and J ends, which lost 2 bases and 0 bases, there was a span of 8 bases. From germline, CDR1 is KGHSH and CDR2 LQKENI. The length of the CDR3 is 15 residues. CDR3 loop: CASSPGPLSGNTIYF. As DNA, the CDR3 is TGTGCCAGCTCACCAGGGCCACTCTCTGGAAACACCATATATTTT.

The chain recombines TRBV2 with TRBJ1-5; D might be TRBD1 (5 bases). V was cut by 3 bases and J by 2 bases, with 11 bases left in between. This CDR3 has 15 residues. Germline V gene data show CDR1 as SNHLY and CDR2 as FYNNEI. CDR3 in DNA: TGTGCCAGCAGTGAGGCGGGGCTCGGCAATCAGCCCCAGCATTTT. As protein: CASSEAGLGNQPQHF.

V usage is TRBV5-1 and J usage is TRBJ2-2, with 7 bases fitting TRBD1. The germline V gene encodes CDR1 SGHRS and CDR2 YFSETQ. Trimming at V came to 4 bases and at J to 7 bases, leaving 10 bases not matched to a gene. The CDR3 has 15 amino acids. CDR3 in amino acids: CASSPGQDPVGELFF. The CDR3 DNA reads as TGCGCCAGCAGCCCCGGACAGGACCCAGTCGGGGAGCTGTTTTTT.

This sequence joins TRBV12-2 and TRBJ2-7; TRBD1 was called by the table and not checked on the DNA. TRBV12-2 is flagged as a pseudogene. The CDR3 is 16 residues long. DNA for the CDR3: TGTGCAAGTCGCTTCCCGGGACAGGGGGCGAGGTACGAGCAGTACTTC. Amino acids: CASRFPGQGARYEQYF.

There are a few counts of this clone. CDR3 nucleotide sequence: TGTGCCAGCAGCTTAGGCCAGGACAGGAGCTATGGCTACACCTTC. It encodes CASSLGQDRSYGYTF. The V and J genes are TRBV7-9 and TRBJ1-2; 7 bases map to TRBD1. This CDR3 has 15 residues. Unmatched junction bases numbered 6, after V lost 1 base and J lost 4 bases. Germline V gene lookup returns CDR1 SEHNR and CDR2 FQNEAQ (reference sequence).

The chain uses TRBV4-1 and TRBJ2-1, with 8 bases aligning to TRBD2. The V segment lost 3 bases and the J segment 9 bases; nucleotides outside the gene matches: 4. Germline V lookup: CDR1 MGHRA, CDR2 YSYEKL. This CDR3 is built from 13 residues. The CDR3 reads CASSQGAGVEQFF. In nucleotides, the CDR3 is TGCGCCAGCAGCCAGGGAGCGGGAGTTGAGCAGTTCTTC.